A single sample is the source of the 28 T cell receptor beta chains below, sequenced in a study of T cell changes during pregnancy in multiple sclerosis. The assay was immunoSEQ multiplex PCR, and TCRdb's table has in-frame clones only and misses some. The data show 60,000 to 85,000 clones, approximately 92% seen once. The source material was peripheral blood, sampled after pregnancy. The source of these receptors is a female donor in good health, enrolled as a control in a pregnancy study.

V is TRBV4-1 and J is TRBJ1-4; D is uncertain. This CDR3 is 15 amino acids long. Germline assignment: CDR1 MGHRA and CDR2 YSYEKL. V shed 0 bases and J shed 8 bases, with 13 bases lying between them. The CDR3 here is CASSQDGGRGEKLFF. The CDR3 bases are TGCGCCAGCAGCCAAGATGGCGGGCGCGGAGAAAAACTGTTTTTT.

The chain recombines TRBV7-2 with TRBJ2-1, with 13 bases lining up with TRBD2. Per the germline V gene, CDR1 is SGHTA and CDR2 is FQGNSA. The CDR3 has 16 residues. V lost 5 bases, J lost 4 bases, and 5 bases stayed unmatched. The CDR3 sequence: CASSRLGLAGYNEQFF. In nucleotides, the CDR3 is TGTGCCAGCAGCCGATTGGGACTAGCGGGGTACAATGAGCAGTTCTTC.

This clone was seen a few times. This chain joins TRBV30 and TRBJ1-1, with D uncertain. The CDR3 covers 13 residues. V was clipped by 5 bases and J by 3 bases, with 13 bases between them. Germline CDR1 GTSNPN, CDR2 SVGIG (reference sequence). This chain's CDR3 is CAWDVQAYTEAFF. CDR3 nucleotide sequence: TGTGCCTGGGATGTTCAGGCCTACACTGAAGCTTTCTTT.

The chain couples TRBV7-2 to TRBJ2-5; 7 bases align to TRBD1. CDR3 length: 14 residues. Germline loops: CDR1 SGHTA, CDR2 FQGNSA. J was trimmed by 5 bases and V by 5 bases; bases with no gene match: 8. As DNA, the CDR3 is TGTGCCAGCAGCCCGGGGACAGACCCGGAGACCCAGTACTTC. It encodes CASSPGTDPETQYF.

This chain uses TRBV13 with TRBJ2-7, with D possibly being TRBD2 (6 bases). The CDR3 extends over 14 amino acids. V shed 3 bases and J shed 0 bases, with 9 bases lying between them. CDR1 and CDR2 (germline): PRHDT, FYEKMQ (reference sequence). CDR3 coding DNA: TGTGCCAGCAGCTTTGGTAGCGGCTCCTACGAGCAGTACTTC. Residues: CASSFGSGSYEQYF.

This clone was observed a single time. This chain's CDR3 is CASSHTSGGFYNEQFF. The CDR3 coding sequence is TGTGCCAGCAGCCACACTAGCGGGGGCTTCTACAATGAGCAGTTCTTC. This rearrangement joins TRBV14 to TRBJ2-1, with TRBD2 identical over 11 bases. The CDR3 runs 16 residues. Germline V lookup: CDR1 SGHDN, CDR2 FVKESK. V was pared by 3 bases and J by 3 bases, with 4 bases of the junction left unmatched.

This clone came up once. CDR3 bases: TGCGCCAGCAGCAGGGGACTAGCGGAAGAGACCCAGTACTTC. This codes for CASSRGLAEETQYF. The chain joins TRBV5-1 to TRBJ2-5; TRBD2 matches 11 bases. The CDR3 sequence is 14 residues long. Germline V gene lookup returns CDR1 SGHRS and CDR2 YFSETQ. V shed 4 bases, J shed 3 bases, and the junction held 2 bases outside the gene matches. Drawing the rest from reference TRBV5-1 and TRBJ2-5, the complete variable domain is KAGVTQTPRYLIKTRGQQVTLSCSPISGHRSVSWYQQTPGQGLQFLFEYFSETQRNKGNFPGRFSGRQFSNSRSEMNVSTLELGDSALYLCASSRGLAEETQYFGPGTRLLVL.

The genes are TRBV6-1 and TRBJ2-3, with TRBD2 matching 7 bases. The length of the CDR3 is 16 residues. V dropped 2 bases and J dropped 6; count of bases not matched to a gene: 11. CDR1 and CDR2 (germline): MNHNS, SASEGT. This chain's CDR3 is CASSEWASGDFDTQYF. In DNA form, the CDR3 reads TGTGCCAGCAGTGAATGGGCTAGCGGAGACTTTGATACGCAGTATTTT.

This clone was found once. J is TRBJ1-5 and V is TRBV2; 8 bases are a match to TRBD1. The CDR3 covers 16 residues. Trimming at V came to 7 bases and at J to 7 bases, leaving 15 bases not matched to a gene. Germline-derived CDR1 and CDR2 are SNHLY and FYNNEI. The CDR3 DNA is TGTGCCAGCACCCCTTCTTGGGCAGGGGGCGACCAGCCCCAGCATTTT. This codes for CASTPSWAGGDQPQHF.

This rearrangement joins TRBV28 to TRBJ1-2, with D possibly being TRBD1 (6 bases). Looked up from germline, CDR1 is MDHEN and CDR2 is SYDVKM. Trimming took off 3 bases at V and 4 bases at J, with 15 bases between the two ends. The CDR3 runs to 15 residues. CDR3 nucleotides: TGTGCCAGCAGTTTCTCGAGGGGGGAGGGCTATGGCTACACCTTC. Protein product: CASSFSRGEGYGYTF.

V gene TRBV29-1 combines with J gene TRBJ2-7; D is uncertain. Trimming removed 4 bases at V and 2 bases at J, with 6 bases between. The CDR3 consists of 11 residues. Germline V gene lookup returns CDR1 SQVTM and CDR2 ANQGSEA. The CDR3 DNA reads as TGCAGCGTTGCCACAACCTACGAGCAGTACTTC. It specifies CSVATTYEQYF.

This chain joins TRBV18 and TRBJ1-4; TRBD1 might be the D (5 bases). CDR1 is KGHSH and CDR2 is LQKENI in the germline V gene. V lost 2 bases and J 4 bases, leaving 11 bases between the germline ends. The CDR3 extends over 15 amino acids. The CDR3 is CASSPREGDNEKLFF. CDR3 nucleotide sequence: TGTGCCAGCTCACCAAGGGAAGGGGATAATGAAAAACTGTTTTTT. The full variable domain, completed using reference TRBV18 and TRBJ1-4, is NAGVMQNPRHLVRRRGQEARLRCSPMKGHSHVYWYRQLPEEGLKFMVYLQKENIIDESGMPKERFSAEFPKEGPSILRIQQVVRGDSAAYFCASSPREGDNEKLFFGSGTQLSVL.

This clone occurred once. The chain uses TRBV29-1 and TRBJ2-7, with TRBD1 matching over 7 bases. Germline lookup yields CDR1 SQVTM and CDR2 ANQGSEA. Trimming removed 4 bases from V and 6 bases from J; junction bases left unmatched: 6. The CDR3 contains 12 residues. CDR3 in amino acids: CSVGARDSEQYF. The CDR3 nucleotides read TGCAGCGTTGGCGCCAGGGACAGCGAGCAGTACTTC.

The chain uses TRBV7-2 and TRBJ2-3; D possibly corresponds to TRBD2 (6 bases). V was cut by 5 bases and J by 0 bases, with 15 bases left in between. From germline, CDR1 is SGHTA and CDR2 FQGNSA. The CDR3 loop spans 16 amino acids. The CDR3 coding sequence is TGTGCCAGCAGCGTTCAAACTAGCCCGAGCACAGATACGCAGTATTTT. Its translation is CASSVQTSPSTDTQYF.

V and J are TRBV18 and TRBJ1-4; a possible D gene is TRBD1 (5 bases). Germline V gene sequence: CDR1 KGHSH, CDR2 LQKENI. V was trimmed by 3 bases and J by 2 bases, leaving 13 bases between them. The CDR3 is made up of 16 amino acids. The CDR3 DNA reads TGTGCCAGCTCACCCCCAGGGAGGCAGACTAATGAAAAACTGTTTTTT. Translation gives CASSPPGRQTNEKLFF.

The chain couples TRBV10-1 to TRBJ2-3; TRBD2 aligns across 9 bases. Germline V lookup: CDR1 WNHNN, CDR2 SYGVQD (reference sequence). Trimming at V came to 2 bases and at J to 4 bases, leaving 7 bases not matched to a gene. The CDR3 loop spans 16 amino acids. CDR3 DNA: TGCGCCAGCAGTGAGGCCCTAGCGGGGATAGCAGATACGCAGTATTTT. Translation gives CASSEALAGIADTQYF.

This clone was seen a single time. The rearrangement links TRBV27 to TRBJ1-6; 11 bases are shared with TRBD1. Germline V gene lookup returns CDR1 MNHEY and CDR2 SMNVEV (reference sequence). The CDR3 spans 15 residues. V gave up 8 bases and J gave up 4 bases; unmatched junction bases: 4. CDR3 DNA sequence: TGTGCCAGCGGGGGGACAGGGGGTTATAATTCACCCCTCCACTTT. Translation gives CASGGTGGYNSPLHF.

V and J are TRBV6-1 and TRBJ2-1, with TRBD2 identical over 7 bases. V shed 0 bases and J 7 bases; nucleotides not matched to a gene: 3. This CDR3 is built from 14 residues. CDR1 and CDR2 (germline): MNHNS, SASEGT. The CDR3 nucleotides read TGTGCCAGCAGTGAAGCCCAGGGAGGGAATGAGCAGTTCTTC. It is translated as CASSEAQGGNEQFF.

The chain carries TRBV5-4 and TRBJ2-7, with D possibly being TRBD2 (5 bases). Looked up from germline, CDR1 is SGHNT and CDR2 is YYREEE (reference sequence). The V gene lost 4 bases and the J gene lost 7 bases, with 15 bases spanning the gap. This CDR3 is 13 amino acids long. In DNA form, the CDR3 reads TGTGCCAGCAGCACTGACGCGGGTTATGAGCAGTACTTC. Protein sequence: CASSTDAGYEQYF.

The CDR3 reads CASTRTGGASYEQYF. As DNA, the CDR3 is TGTGCCAGCACTAGAACAGGGGGCGCCTCCTACGAGCAGTACTTC. The chain couples TRBV28 to TRBJ2-7; 9 nucleotides match TRBD1. Germline CDR1 MDHEN, CDR2 SYDVKM. This CDR3 region has 15 residues. V was pared by 7 bases and J by 0 bases, with 7 bases of the junction left unmatched.

The table lists this clone with a count of one. V usage is TRBV15 and J usage is TRBJ2-3, with D tentatively TRBD1 (6 bases). Trimming pared 5 bases from V and 6 bases from J, leaving 9 bases between. From germline, CDR1 is LNHNV and CDR2 YYDKDF (reference sequence). The CDR3 spans 12 residues. The CDR3 loop is CATSSGEDTQYF. The DNA of the CDR3 is TGTGCCACCAGCTCAGGGGAGGATACGCAGTATTTT.

The gene calls are TRBV6-1 and TRBJ2-3; tentative D call: TRBD2 (7 bases). The CDR3 sequence is 13 residues long. CDR1 is MNHNS, CDR2 SASEGT, per germline. Trimming shortened V by 6 bases and J by 6 bases, and 13 bases separated the two germline ends. CDR3 loop: CASREGGADTQYF. The CDR3 nucleotides are TGTGCCAGCAGGGAGGGGGGGGCCGATACGCAGTATTTT.

CDR3 loop: CASSLEGQGDTQYF. CDR3 nucleotide sequence: TGCGCCAGCAGCTTGGAGGGACAGGGGGATACGCAGTATTTT. This chain joins TRBV5-1 and TRBJ2-3; TRBD1 aligns across 10 bases. CDR3 size: 14 residues. Looked up from germline, CDR1 is SGHRS and CDR2 is YFSETQ. The V and J ends lost 0 bases and 6 bases, in that order; junction bases with no gene match: 1.

This clone was observed a single time. The V and J genes are TRBV9 and TRBJ2-1, with D possibly matching TRBD2 (6 bases). V lost 5 bases and J lost 7, with 25 bases in between. The germline CDR1 and CDR2 sequences are SGDLS and YYNGEE. This CDR3 has 17 amino acids. CDR3 coding DNA: TGTGCCAGCAGGGCCGTTATAGCGGTTGGGGTTGGTAATGAGCAGTTCTTC. It translates to CASRAVIAVGVGNEQFF.

The chain recombines TRBV27 with TRBJ2-2; D is ambiguous. The CDR3 sequence is 17 residues long. V gave up 4 bases and J gave up 1 base, with 16 bases separating them. Germline V lookup: CDR1 MNHEY, CDR2 SMNVEV (reference sequence). CDR3 amino acids: CASSSPLRLKNTGELFF. CDR3 sequence (DNA): TGTGCCAGCAGTTCCCCCCTCAGATTAAAGAACACCGGGGAGCTGTTTTTT.

This clone was found once. This chain joins TRBV27 and TRBJ1-6, with D unresolved. Germline CDR1 and CDR2: MNHEY and SMNVEV (reference sequence). This CDR3 is built from 17 residues. Trimming stripped 5 bases from V and 2 bases from J, with 16 bases between. The CDR3 region has the DNA TGTGCCAGCAGTCCTAGTACGACCCCCGCCTATAATTCACCCCTCCACTTT. Translated, it gives CASSPSTTPAYNSPLHF.

The chain links TRBV10-3 to TRBJ2-7; no firm D call. Germline lookup yields CDR1 ENHRY and CDR2 SYGVKD. The length of the CDR3 is 12 residues. V was cut by 2 bases and J by 2 bases, with 4 bases left in between. In DNA, the CDR3 is TGTGCCATCAGTGAGGCGGCCTACGAGCAGTACTTC. It encodes CAISEAAYEQYF.

This rearrangement joins TRBV4-2 to TRBJ2-1; TRBD2 agrees at 15 bases. The CDR3 runs 19 residues. The trim removed 2 bases at V and 1 base at J, leaving 6 bases unmatched. Germline V gene lookup returns CDR1 LGHNA and CDR2 YNFKEQ. CDR3 in DNA: TGTGCCAGCAGCCAATCTTGGACTAGCGGGAGGGATTCCTACAATGAGCAGTTCTTC. This encodes CASSQSWTSGRDSYNEQFF.